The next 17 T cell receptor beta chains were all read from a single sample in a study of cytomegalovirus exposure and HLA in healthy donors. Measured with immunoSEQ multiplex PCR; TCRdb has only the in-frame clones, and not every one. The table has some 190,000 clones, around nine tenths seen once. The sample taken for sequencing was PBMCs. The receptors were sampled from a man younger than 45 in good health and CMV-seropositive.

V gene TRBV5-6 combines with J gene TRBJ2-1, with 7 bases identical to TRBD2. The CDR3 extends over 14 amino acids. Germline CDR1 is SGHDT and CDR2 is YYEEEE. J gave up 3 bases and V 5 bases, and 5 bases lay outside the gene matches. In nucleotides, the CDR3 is TGTGCCAGCAGGGGACTAAATCACTACAATGAGCAGTTCTTC. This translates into CASRGLNHYNEQFF.

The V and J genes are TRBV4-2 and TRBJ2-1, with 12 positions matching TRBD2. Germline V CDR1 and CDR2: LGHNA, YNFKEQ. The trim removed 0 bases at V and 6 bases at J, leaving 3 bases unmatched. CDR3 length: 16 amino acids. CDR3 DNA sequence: TGTGCCAGCAGCCAAGAAGCTAGCGGGGGGGCCAATGAGCAGTTCTTC. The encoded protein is CASSQEASGGANEQFF.

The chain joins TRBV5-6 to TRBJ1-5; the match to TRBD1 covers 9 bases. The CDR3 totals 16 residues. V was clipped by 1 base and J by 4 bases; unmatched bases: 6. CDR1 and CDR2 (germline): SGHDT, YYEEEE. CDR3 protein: CASSLYVTGGNQPQHF. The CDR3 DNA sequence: TGTGCCAGCAGCTTGTACGTGACAGGGGGAAATCAGCCCCAGCATTTT.

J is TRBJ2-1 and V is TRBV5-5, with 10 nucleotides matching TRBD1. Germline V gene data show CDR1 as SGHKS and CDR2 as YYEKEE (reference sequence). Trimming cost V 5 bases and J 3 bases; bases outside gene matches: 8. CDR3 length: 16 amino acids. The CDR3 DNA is TGTGCCAGCAGTCTCACCAGGACAGGGGGCTACAATGAGCAGTTCTTC. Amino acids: CASSLTRTGGYNEQFF. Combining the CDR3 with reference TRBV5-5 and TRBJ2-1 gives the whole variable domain DAGVTQSPTHLIKTRGQQVTLRCSPISGHKSVSWYQQVLGQGPQFIFQYYEKEERGRGNFPDRFSARQFPNYSSELNVNALLLGDSALYLCASSLTRTGGYNEQFFGPGTRLTVL.

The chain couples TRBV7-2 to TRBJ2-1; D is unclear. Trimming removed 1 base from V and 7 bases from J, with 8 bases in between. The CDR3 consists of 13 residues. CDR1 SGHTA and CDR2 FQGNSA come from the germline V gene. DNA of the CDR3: TGTGCCAGCAGCTTAGGTGGGGAAAATGAGCAGTTCTTC. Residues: CASSLGGENEQFF.

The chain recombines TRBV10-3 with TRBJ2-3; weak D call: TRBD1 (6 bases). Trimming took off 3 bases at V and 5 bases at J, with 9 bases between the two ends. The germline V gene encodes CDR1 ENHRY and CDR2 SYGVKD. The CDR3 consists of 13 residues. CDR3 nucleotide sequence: TGTGCCATCAGTGATGACAGGCAAGATACGCAGTATTTT. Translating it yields CAISDDRQDTQYF.

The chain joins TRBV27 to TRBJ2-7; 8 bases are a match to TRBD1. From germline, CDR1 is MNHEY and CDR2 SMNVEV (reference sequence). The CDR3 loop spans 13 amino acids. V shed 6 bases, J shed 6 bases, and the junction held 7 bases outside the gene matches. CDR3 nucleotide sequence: TGTGCCAGCAGCTCCGACAGGGGATTCGAGCAGTACTTC. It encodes CASSSDRGFEQYF.

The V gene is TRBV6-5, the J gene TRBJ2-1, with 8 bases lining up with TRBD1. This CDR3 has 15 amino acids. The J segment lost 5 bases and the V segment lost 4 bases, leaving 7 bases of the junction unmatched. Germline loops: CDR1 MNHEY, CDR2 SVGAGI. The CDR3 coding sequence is TGTGCCAGCAGTTTGCCGGGACAGGCTAACAATGAGCAGTTCTTC. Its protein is CASSLPGQANNEQFF.

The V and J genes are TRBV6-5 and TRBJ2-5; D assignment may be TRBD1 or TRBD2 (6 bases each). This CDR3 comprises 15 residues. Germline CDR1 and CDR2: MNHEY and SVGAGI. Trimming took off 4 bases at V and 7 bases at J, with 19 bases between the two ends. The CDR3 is CASSSEGGAPRTQYF. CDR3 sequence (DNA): TGTGCCAGCAGTTCGGAGGGGGGAGCCCCCAGGACCCAGTACTTC.

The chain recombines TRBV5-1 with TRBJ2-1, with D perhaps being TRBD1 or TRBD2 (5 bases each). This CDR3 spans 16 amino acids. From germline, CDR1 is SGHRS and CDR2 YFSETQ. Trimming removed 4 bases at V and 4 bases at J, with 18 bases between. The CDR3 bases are TGCGCCAGCAGCCGGCCACCAGGGACCTTTTACAATGAGCAGTTCTTC. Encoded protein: CASSRPPGTFYNEQFF.

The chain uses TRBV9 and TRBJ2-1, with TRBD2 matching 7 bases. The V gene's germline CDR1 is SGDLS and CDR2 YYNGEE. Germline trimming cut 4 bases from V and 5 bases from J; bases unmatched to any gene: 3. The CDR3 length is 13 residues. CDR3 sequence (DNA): TGTGCCAGCAGCCCAGGGACTAACAATGAGCAGTTCTTC. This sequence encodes CASSPGTNNEQFF.

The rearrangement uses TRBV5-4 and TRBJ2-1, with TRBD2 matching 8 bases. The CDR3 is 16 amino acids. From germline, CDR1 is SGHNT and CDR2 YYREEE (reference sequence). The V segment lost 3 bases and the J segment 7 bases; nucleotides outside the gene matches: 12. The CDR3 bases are TGTGCCAGCAGCTCCCCACAGCGGGAGATGGGAAATGAGCAGTTCTTC. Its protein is CASSSPQREMGNEQFF.

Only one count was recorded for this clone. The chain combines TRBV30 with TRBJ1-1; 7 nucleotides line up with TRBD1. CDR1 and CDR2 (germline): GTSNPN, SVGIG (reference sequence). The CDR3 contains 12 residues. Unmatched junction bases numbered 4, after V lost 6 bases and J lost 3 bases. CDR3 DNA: TGTGCCTGTAGACAGGGACACACTGAAGCTTTCTTT. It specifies CACRQGHTEAFF.

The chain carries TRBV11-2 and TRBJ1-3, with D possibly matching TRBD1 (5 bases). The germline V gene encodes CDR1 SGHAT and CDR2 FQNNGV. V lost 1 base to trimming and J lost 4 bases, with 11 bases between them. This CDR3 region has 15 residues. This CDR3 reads CASSLGGATGNTIYF. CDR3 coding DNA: TGTGCCAGCAGCTTAGGAGGGGCGACGGGAAACACCATATATTTT.

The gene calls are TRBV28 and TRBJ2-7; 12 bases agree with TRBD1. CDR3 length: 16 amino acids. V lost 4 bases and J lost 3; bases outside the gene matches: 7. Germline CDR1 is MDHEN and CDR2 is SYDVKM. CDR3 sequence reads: CASSSSGTGGFYEQYF. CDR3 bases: TGTGCCAGCAGTTCATCCGGGACAGGGGGCTTCTACGAGCAGTACTTC. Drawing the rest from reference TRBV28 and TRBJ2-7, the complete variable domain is DVKVTQSSRYLVKRTGEKVFLECVQDMDHENMFWYRQDPGLGLRLIYFSYDVKMKEKGDIPEGYSVSREKKERFSLILESASTNQTSMYLCASSSSGTGGFYEQYFGPGTRLTVT.

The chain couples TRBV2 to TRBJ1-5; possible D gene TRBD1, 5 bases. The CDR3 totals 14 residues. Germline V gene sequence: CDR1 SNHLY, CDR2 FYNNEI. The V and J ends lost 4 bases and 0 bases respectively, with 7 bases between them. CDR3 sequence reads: CASSGGDSNQPQHF. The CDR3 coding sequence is TGTGCCAGCAGTGGGGGGGATAGCAATCAGCCCCAGCATTTT.

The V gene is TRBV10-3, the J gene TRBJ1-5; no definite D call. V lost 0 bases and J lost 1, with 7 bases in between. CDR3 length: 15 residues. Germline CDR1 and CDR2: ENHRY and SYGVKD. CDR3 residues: CAISESVGSNQPQHF. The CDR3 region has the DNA TGTGCCATCAGTGAGTCTGTGGGGAGCAATCAGCCCCAGCATTTT.